This T cell receptor beta chain originates from a study of CD8 T cells in ankylosing spondylitis (dated by TCRdb to 2016 to 2017). Looking at the study overall: The study set out to find disease-linked TCR variants by profiling T cell receptor beta repertoires in ankylosing spondylitis patients and healthy donors. Samples of peripheral blood were taken, and for ankylosing spondylitis patients, synovial fluid was collected as well. The full study cohort was made up of about two dozen ankylosing spondylitis patients and more than 90 healthy donors. On the study overall, not on this receptor specifically: In peripheral blood, the disease-linked clones were found at relatively low frequencies and had a CD8+ phenotype. The disease-linked clones were reported as significantly enriched in matched synovial fluid samples from ankylosing spondylitis patients. Some motif variants were previously reported in synovial fluid and blood of reactive arthritis patients, suggesting common disease-initiation mechanisms. Blood from ankylosing spondylitis patients appeared to be characterized by a TCR beta motif made up of several highly homologous amino acid variants.

This clonotype was counted many times. Its antigen specificity is not known. One base away there is no much larger clone; base qualities are not given. Instrument used: Illumina HiSeq 2500. Quantitative 5'-RACE with molecular barcodes was used to prepare TCR beta libraries. The paper's processing steps were these. Disease-linked TCR variants were identified with a new computational method built on a probabilistic model of VDJ rearrangement. Starting from the raw public reads, TCRdb applied fastp trimming at Q25, assembled clones with MiXCR and retained in-frame beta chains. Identical CDR3 proteins give one entry, which carries the most common genes and DNA. The V and J calls shown here were made by TCRdb, not taken from the authors' results. Within this sample are about 300,000 distinct CDR3 sequences, with about 20% of them counted one time only. Of the sample, roughly 3.6% falls within the top ten clones.

Taken from the germline V gene (reference sequence), the CDR1 and CDR2 loops are DFQATT and SNEGSKA. Including cysteine and phenylalanine, the CDR3 has 14 amino acids. The retained sequence is limited to the CDR3, 42 bases, with the frame set at the first base. The junction shows trimming of 5 bases on V and 9 bases on J, and the gene matches do not reach 7 bases of it. This sequence was found in a female donor with ankylosing spondylitis or in good health (not recorded which). Sequencing used blood, either unsorted or a sorted T cell fraction (not recorded which). Recombination connected TRBV20-1 to TRBJ2-1; 13 bases in between match TRBD2. CDR3 protein: CSAEGTSGKGEQFF. The sequenced DNA: TGCAGTGCTGAAGGGACTAGCGGGAAGGGTGAGCAGTTCTTC.